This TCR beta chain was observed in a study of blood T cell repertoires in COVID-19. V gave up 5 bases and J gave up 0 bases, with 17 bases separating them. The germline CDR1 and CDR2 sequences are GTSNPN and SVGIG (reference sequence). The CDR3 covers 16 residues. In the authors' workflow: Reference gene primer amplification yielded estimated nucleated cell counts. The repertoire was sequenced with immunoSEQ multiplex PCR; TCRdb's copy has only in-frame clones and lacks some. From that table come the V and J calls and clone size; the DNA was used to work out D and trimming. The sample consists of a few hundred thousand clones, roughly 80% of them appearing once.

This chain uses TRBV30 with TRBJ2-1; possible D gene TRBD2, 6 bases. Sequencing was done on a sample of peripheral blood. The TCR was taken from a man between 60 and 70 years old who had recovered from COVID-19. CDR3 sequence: CAWAQTAGISYNEQFF. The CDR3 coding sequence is TGTGCCTGGGCCCAAACAGCGGGCATCTCCTACAATGAGCAGTTCTTC.